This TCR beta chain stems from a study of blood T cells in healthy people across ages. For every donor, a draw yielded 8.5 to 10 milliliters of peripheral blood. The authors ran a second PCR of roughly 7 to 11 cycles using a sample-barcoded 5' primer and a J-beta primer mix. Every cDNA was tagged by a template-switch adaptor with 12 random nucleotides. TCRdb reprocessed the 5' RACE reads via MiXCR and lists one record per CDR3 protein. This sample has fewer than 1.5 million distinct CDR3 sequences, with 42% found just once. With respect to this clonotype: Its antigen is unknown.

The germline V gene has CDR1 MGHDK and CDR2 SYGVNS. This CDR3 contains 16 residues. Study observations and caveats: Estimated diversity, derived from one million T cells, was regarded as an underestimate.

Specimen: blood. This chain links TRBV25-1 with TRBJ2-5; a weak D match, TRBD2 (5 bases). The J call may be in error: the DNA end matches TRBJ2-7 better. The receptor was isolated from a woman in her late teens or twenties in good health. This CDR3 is CASSSRLGPGRVEQYF. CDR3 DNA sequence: TGTGCCAGCAGTTCCCGCTTAGGACCCGGGCGGGTCGAGCAGTACTTC.